Below, 22 T cell receptor beta chains from the same sample are listed, as sequenced in a study of blood T cell repertoires in COVID-19. Measured with immunoSEQ multiplex PCR; TCRdb has only the in-frame clones, and not every one. The sample records around 75,000 clones, approximately 80% being singletons. The sequenced sample was peripheral blood. Receptor source: a middle-aged man with COVID-19, enrolled during active disease.

The rearrangement uses TRBV7-9 and TRBJ2-4; TRBD1 matches at 10 bases. The CDR3 totals 17 residues. The trim removed 4 bases at V and 0 bases at J, leaving 6 bases unmatched. In germline, CDR1 is SEHNR, CDR2 FQNEAQ (reference sequence). CDR3: CASSSSGTGEAKNIQYF. DNA of the CDR3: TGTGCCAGCAGCTCCTCCGGGACAGGGGAAGCCAAAAACATTCAGTACTTC.

The sample holds one count of this clone. The J gene is TRBJ2-7, the V gene TRBV10-3, with 8 nucleotides matching TRBD1. The CDR3 is made up of 12 amino acids. V was pared by 7 bases and J by 7 bases, with 6 bases of the junction left unmatched. Germline V lookup: CDR1 ENHRY, CDR2 SYGVKD. CDR3 sequence (DNA): TGTGCCATCACTCGGACAGGGCGGGAGCAGTACTTC. Protein product: CAITRTGREQYF.

This chain connects TRBV30 to TRBJ1-6; D uncertain. Trimming took off 0 bases at V and 5 bases at J, with 8 bases between the two ends. There are 14 residues in the CDR3. Germline V gene data show CDR1 as GTSNPN and CDR2 as SVGIG (reference sequence). The CDR3 sequence: CAWSVGQDNSPLHF. Written as DNA, the CDR3 is TGTGCCTGGAGTGTTGGGCAAGATAATTCACCCCTCCACTTT.

J is TRBJ2-5 and V is TRBV7-2; 11 bases agree with TRBD2. Per germline, CDR1 SGHTA and CDR2 FQGNSA. The CDR3 extends over 16 amino acids. The J segment lost 4 bases and the V segment lost 1 base, leaving 5 bases of the junction unmatched. CDR3 nucleotide sequence: TGTGCCAGCAGCTTAGGACTAGCGGGGAGAGGAGAGACCCAGTACTTC. Translation gives CASSLGLAGRGETQYF.

This sequence joins TRBV3-1 (or the pseudogene TRBV3-2) and TRBJ2-3; maybe TRBD2 (5 bases). The CDR3 totals 15 residues. Per germline, CDR1 LGHDT and CDR2 YNNKEL (reference sequence). V lost 5 bases to trimming and J lost 3 bases, with 15 bases between them. In nucleotides, the CDR3 is TGTGCCAGCAGCTTCCGACTAAGCGGTACAGATACGCAGTATTTT. This codes for CASSFRLSGTDTQYF.

The chain uses TRBV4-2 and TRBJ2-7, with D perhaps matching TRBD2 (6 bases). Trimming shortened V by 3 bases and J by 0 bases, and 12 bases separated the two germline ends. The germline V gene encodes CDR1 LGHNA and CDR2 YNFKEQ. The CDR3 is made up of 15 amino acids. In DNA form, the CDR3 reads TGTGCCAGCAGCCAGGGGGACTTCTCCTCCTACGAGCAGTACTTC. As protein: CASSQGDFSSYEQYF.

The sample holds a few counts of this clone. This chain uses TRBV11-2 with TRBJ2-4; TRBD2 agrees at 12 bases. Per the germline V gene, CDR1 is SGHAT and CDR2 is FQNNGV. The CDR3 loop spans 16 amino acids. Trimming removed 4 bases from V and 1 base from J; junction bases left unmatched: 2. The CDR3 loop is CASSSTSGRAKNIQYF. The CDR3 DNA sequence: TGTGCCAGCAGCTCCACTAGCGGGAGGGCCAAAAACATTCAGTACTTC.

The chain uses TRBV27 and TRBJ2-7, with D possibly being TRBD2 (6 bases). Germline CDR1 reads MNHEY; CDR2 reads SMNVEV (reference sequence). Trimming took off 5 bases at V and 4 bases at J, with 18 bases between the two ends. The CDR3 runs to 15 residues. DNA of the CDR3: TGTGCCAGCAGTAACCCCGGGACGGGAGAATACGAGCAGTACTTC. This sequence encodes CASSNPGTGEYEQYF.

This chain uses TRBV11-2 with TRBJ2-1; D call uncertain. Germline values: CDR1 SGHAT, CDR2 FQNNGV. The V end was cut by 1 base, the J end by 3 bases, with 10 bases between. The CDR3 consists of 15 residues. In nucleotides, the CDR3 is TGTGCCAGCAGCTTAGGTAGACTGGACTACAATGAGCAGTTCTTC. Its protein is CASSLGRLDYNEQFF.

The J gene is TRBJ2-2, the V gene TRBV10-3; no firm D call. Looked up from germline, CDR1 is ENHRY and CDR2 is SYGVKD. Trimming pared 2 bases from V and 1 base from J, leaving 5 bases between. There are 14 residues in the CDR3. The DNA of the CDR3 is TGTGCCATCAGTGAGCTAGGGAACACCGGGGAGCTGTTTTTT. It codes for CAISELGNTGELFF.

The chain recombines TRBV6-5 with TRBJ2-7; 12 bases match TRBD2. V shed 6 bases, J shed 0 bases, and the junction held 3 bases outside the gene matches. The CDR3 is 15 amino acids. From germline, CDR1 is MNHEY and CDR2 SVGAGI. The CDR3: CASSLTSGSSYEQYF. Here the CDR3 DNA reads TGTGCCAGCAGCTTGACTAGCGGGAGCTCCTACGAGCAGTACTTC.

Notes on this clone: The junction differs from germline at one of its ends, possibly a read error. The chain employs TRBV7-9 and TRBJ2-1, with D unclear. In germline, CDR1 is SEHNR, CDR2 FQNEAQ (reference sequence). This CDR3 region has 14 residues. The CDR3 coding sequence is TGTGCCAGCAGCTTAGGGGCCAGTGGTCTTGAGCATTTCTTC. The encoded protein is CASSLGASGLEHFF.

The CDR3 loop is CASNPWEGNGANTGELFF. The CDR3, as DNA: TGTGCCAGTAACCCCTGGGAGGGGAACGGGGCGAACACCGGGGAGCTGTTTTTT. The V gene is TRBV19, the J gene TRBJ2-2, with 7 bases matching TRBD2. This CDR3 comprises 18 residues. V was pared by 7 bases and J by 0 bases, with 14 bases of the junction left unmatched. The germline gives CDR1 LNHDA, CDR2 SQIVND (reference sequence).

This clone was counted a single time. This sequence joins TRBV7-9 and TRBJ2-7; D is possibly TRBD1 (6 bases). V lost 6 bases and J lost 5, with 11 bases in between. CDR3 length: 12 residues. Germline CDR1 is SEHNR and CDR2 is FQNEAQ (reference sequence). The CDR3 coding sequence is TGTGCCAGCAGTTTACAGGGCCACGAGCAGTACTTC. Translating it yields CASSLQGHEQYF.

The V call is TRBV7-9, the J call TRBJ1-2; possible D gene TRBD1, 6 bases. The ends were cut back, 4 bases at V and 6 bases at J, with 18 bases in the middle. The CDR3 totals 15 residues. Germline CDR1 reads SEHNR; CDR2 reads FQNEAQ (reference sequence). For the CDR3, the DNA is TGTGCCAGCAGCTCAGGCCAACAGGGAATGGATGGCTACACCTTC. Amino acids: CASSSGQQGMDGYTF.

The chain carries TRBV5-4 and TRBJ2-5; 10 bases map to TRBD1. V dropped 7 bases and J dropped 5; count of bases not matched to a gene: 8. The germline V gene encodes CDR1 SGHNT and CDR2 YYREEE (reference sequence). The length of the CDR3 is 14 residues. The CDR3 loop reads CASRMDRGSETQYF. The CDR3 DNA sequence: TGTGCCAGCCGCATGGACAGGGGGTCGGAGACCCAGTACTTC.

This sequence joins TRBV4-2 and TRBJ2-2; 9 bases are a match to TRBD2. This CDR3 contains 17 residues. V shed 4 bases and J 4 bases; nucleotides not matched to a gene: 10. The germline V gene encodes CDR1 LGHNA and CDR2 YNFKEQ. CDR3 in DNA: TGTGCCAGCAGCCCCCAGGGAGCGGGAGGCGGCACCGGGGAGCTGTTTTTT. This encodes CASSPQGAGGGTGELFF.

This clone has just a few counts. This chain joins TRBV18 and TRBJ1-6; no clear D gene. This CDR3 contains 13 residues. Trimming removed 6 bases at V and 8 bases at J, with 11 bases between. The germline V gene encodes CDR1 KGHSH and CDR2 LQKENI. The CDR3 DNA reads as TGTGCCAGCTCGGAGAATTTGGATTCACCCCTCCACTTT. Translated: CASSENLDSPLHF. The complete variable domain, with remaining parts taken from reference TRBV18 and TRBJ1-6, reads NAGVMQNPRHLVRRRGQEARLRCSPMKGHSHVYWYRQLPEEGLKFMVYLQKENIIDESGMPKERFSAEFPKEGPSILRIQQVVRGDSAAYFCASSENLDSPLHFGNGTRLTVT.

This rearrangement joins TRBV5-8 to TRBJ2-1; 9 bases line up with TRBD1. V dropped 3 bases and J dropped 7; count of bases not matched to a gene: 11. Germline values: CDR1 SGHTS, CDR2 YDEGEE. CDR3 length: 16 residues. In nucleotides, the CDR3 is TGTGCCAGCAGCTCGTCCGGGACAGGGAGGAGGAATGAGCAGTTCTTC. It specifies CASSSSGTGRRNEQFF.

In the case of this clone: Its ends do not fully match the called genes, so a read error is possible. In the same sample, other DNA sequences code for this CDR3. V usage is TRBV27 and J usage is TRBJ2-2, with D possibly TRBD2 on 6 matching bases. CDR3 length: 16 amino acids. CDR1 is MNHEY, CDR2 SMNVEV, per germline (reference sequence). The chain's CDR3 is CASSAPGLARLGELFF. CDR3 sequence (DNA): TGCGCCAGCAGTGCACCGGGACTCGCCCGGCTGGGGGAGCTGTTTTTT.

This chain uses TRBV28 with TRBJ2-4; D gene ambiguous. V was pared by 2 bases and J by 7 bases, with 12 bases between. The germline gives CDR1 MDHEN, CDR2 SYDVKM. The CDR3 has 14 amino acids. CDR3 sequence reads: CASSLSLLKNIQYF. CDR3 DNA sequence: TGTGCCAGCAGTTTAAGTCTCCTAAAGAACATTCAGTACTTC.

This chain links TRBV12-3 or TRBV12-4 with TRBJ2-5; D possibly corresponds to TRBD2 (5 bases). This CDR3 comprises 12 residues. Deletions cut 8 bases from V and 5 bases from J, with 12 bases between. In DNA form, the CDR3 reads TGTGCCAGCCTGATGGCGGGTGAGACCCAGTACTTC. Encoded protein: CASLMAGETQYF.